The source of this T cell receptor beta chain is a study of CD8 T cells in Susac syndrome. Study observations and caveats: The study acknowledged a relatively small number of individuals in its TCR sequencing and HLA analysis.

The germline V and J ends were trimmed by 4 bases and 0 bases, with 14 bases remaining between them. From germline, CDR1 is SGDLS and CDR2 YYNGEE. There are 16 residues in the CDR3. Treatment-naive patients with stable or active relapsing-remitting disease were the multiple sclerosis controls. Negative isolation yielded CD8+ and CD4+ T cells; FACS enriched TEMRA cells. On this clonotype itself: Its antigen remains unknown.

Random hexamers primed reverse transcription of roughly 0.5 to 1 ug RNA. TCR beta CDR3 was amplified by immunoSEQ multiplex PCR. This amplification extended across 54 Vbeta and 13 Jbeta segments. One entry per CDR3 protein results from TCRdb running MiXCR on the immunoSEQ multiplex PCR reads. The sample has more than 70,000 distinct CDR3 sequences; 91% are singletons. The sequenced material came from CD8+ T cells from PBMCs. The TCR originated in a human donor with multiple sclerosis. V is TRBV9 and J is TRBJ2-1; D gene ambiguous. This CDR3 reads CASSPPNTSSYNEQFF. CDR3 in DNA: TGTGCCAGCAGCCCCCCCAACACGAGCTCCTACAATGAGCAGTTCTTC.